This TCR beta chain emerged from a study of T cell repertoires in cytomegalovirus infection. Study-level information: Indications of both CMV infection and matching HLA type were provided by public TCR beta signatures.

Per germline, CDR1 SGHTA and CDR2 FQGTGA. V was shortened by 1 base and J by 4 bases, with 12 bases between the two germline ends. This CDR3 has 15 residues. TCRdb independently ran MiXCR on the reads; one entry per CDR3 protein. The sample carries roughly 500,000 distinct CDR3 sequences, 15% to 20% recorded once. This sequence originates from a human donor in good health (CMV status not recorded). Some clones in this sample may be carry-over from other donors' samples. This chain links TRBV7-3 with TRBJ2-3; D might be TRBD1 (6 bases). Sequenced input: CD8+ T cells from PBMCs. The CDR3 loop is CASSLSQGRPDTQYF. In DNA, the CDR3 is TGTGCCAGCAGCTTAAGCCAGGGGCGCCCAGATACGCAGTATTTT.